A single TCR beta chain is shown here with its context. Germline V gives CDR1 SGHVS, CDR2 FNYEAQ. The length of the CDR3 is 15 residues. J lost 6 bases, V lost 1 base, and 2 bases had no gene match. This entry comes from a study of blood T cell repertoires in COVID-19. In the original analysis: Estimates of nucleated cell counts were drawn from the amplification of reference gene primers. Some clones are missing from TCRdb's copy, which holds only in-frame ones; the method was immunoSEQ multiplex PCR. V and J calls and clone size follow that table, whereas D and trimming were derived from the DNA. The table has 120,000 to 150,000 clones, more than 80% seen once.

V and J are TRBV7-6 and TRBJ1-4; TRBD1 aligns across 10 bases. The sequencing sample was made of peripheral blood. The source of this sequence is an older woman with active COVID-19. CDR3 loop: CASSLDGTGDEKLFF. The CDR3 coding sequence is TGTGCCAGCAGCTTAGATGGGACAGGGGATGAAAAACTGTTTTTT.